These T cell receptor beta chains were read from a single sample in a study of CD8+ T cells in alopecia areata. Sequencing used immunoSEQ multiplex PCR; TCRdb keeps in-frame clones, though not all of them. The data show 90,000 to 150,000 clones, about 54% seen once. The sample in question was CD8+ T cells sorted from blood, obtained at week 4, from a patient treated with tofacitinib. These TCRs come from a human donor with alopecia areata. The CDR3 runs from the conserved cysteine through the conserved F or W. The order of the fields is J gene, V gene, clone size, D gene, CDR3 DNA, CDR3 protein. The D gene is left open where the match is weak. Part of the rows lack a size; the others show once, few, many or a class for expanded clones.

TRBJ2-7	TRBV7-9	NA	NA	TGTGCCAGCAGCGACGGACCAGCCTACGAGCAGTACTTC	CASSDGPAYEQYF
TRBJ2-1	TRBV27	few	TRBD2	TGTGCCAGCAGTCCACCCGCGAGGGTAGCGGGGGGGCGGTCTTATGAGCAGTTCTTC	CASSPPARVAGGRSYEQFF
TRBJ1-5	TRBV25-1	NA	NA	TGTGCCACAAACAGTTATCAGCCCCAGCATTTT	CATNSYQPQHF
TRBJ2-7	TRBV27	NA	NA	TGTGCCAGCAGTACAGGACTAAGCTACGAGCAGTACTTC	CASSTGLSYEQYF
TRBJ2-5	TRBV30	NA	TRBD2	TGTGCCTGGAGTGTACTCGGGGGGGAAGAGACCCAGTACTTC	CAWSVLGGEETQYF
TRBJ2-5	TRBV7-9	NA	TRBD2	TGTGCCAGCAGCTTAGAGCGGGGATCGTACCAAGAGACCCAGTACTTC	CASSLERGSYQETQYF
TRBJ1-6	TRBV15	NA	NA	TGTGCCACCAGCAGAGATCGGGACACATTAAAGGATTCACCCCTCCACTTT	CATSRDRDTLKDSPLHF
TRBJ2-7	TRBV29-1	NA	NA	TGCAGCGTTGGGGAGAGGGTAGGTTACGAGCAGTACTTC	CSVGERVGYEQYF
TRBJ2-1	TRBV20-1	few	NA	TGCAGTGTCAGGGACTACAATGAGCAGTTCTTC	CSVRDYNEQFF
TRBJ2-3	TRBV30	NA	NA	TGTGCCTGGAGTAGTCTATCAAGCACAGATACGCAGTATTTT	CAWSSLSSTDTQYF
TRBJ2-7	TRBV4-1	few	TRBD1	TGCGCCAGCAGCCGACGGACAGGGGCGAACTACGAGCAGTACTTC	CASSRRTGANYEQYF
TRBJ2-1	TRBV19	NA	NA	TGTGCCAGTATTGACCGGGACTTGAGCCAAGAGCAGTTCTTC	CASIDRDLSQEQFF
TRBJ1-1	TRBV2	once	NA	TGTGCCAGCAGTGAGAGGGGACACCCCTACACTGAAGCTTTCTTT	CASSERGHPYTEAFF
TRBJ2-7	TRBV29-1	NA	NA	TGCAGCGTCCTACAGGGTGAGCAGTACTTC	CSVLQGEQYF
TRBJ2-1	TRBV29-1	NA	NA	TGCAGCGTTGTGACGGGGGTGGGCTACAATGAGCAGTTCTTC	CSVVTGVGYNEQFF
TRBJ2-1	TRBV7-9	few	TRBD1	TGTGCCAGCAGCTTAATCGGGACAGCCTACAATGAGCAGTTCTTC	CASSLIGTAYNEQFF
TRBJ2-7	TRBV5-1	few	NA	TGCGCCAGCAGCTTGGTCGGGACCTACGAGCAGTACTTC	CASSLVGTYEQYF
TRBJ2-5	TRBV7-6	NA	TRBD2	TGTGCCAGCAGCTTACAAGCGGGGGCGTACCAAGAGACCCAGTACTTC	CASSLQAGAYQETQYF
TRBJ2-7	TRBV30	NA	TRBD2	TGTGCCTGGAGTGTCGCGGGGGTCGAGCAGTACTTC	CAWSVAGVEQYF
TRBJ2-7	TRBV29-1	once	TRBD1	TGCAGCGTTGAAGATCTTGGACAGGACGTTAACGAGCAGTACTTC	CSVEDLGQDVNEQYF
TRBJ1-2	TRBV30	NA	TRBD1	TGTGCCTCGACAGGGGGCTATGGCTACACCTTC	CASTGGYGYTF
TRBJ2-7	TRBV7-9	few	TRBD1	TGTGCCAGCAGCCCCCAGACAGGGGGTCCCTACGAGCAGTACTTC	CASSPQTGGPYEQYF
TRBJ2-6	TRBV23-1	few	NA	TGCGCCAGCAGTCTAGACATCGAACAGGGCTCTGGGGCCAACGTCCTGACTTTC	CASSLDIEQGSGANVLTF
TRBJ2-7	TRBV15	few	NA	TGTGCCACCGGGCAGGCCGGAACCTCCTACGAGCAGTACTTC	CATGQAGTSYEQYF
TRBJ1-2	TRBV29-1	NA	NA	TGCAGCGTGAGAGGGGACACTTTTAACTATGGCTACACCTTC	CSVRGDTFNYGYTF
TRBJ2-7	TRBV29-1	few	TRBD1	TGCAGCGGCAGGGGGCTCGGCTACGAGCAGTACTTC	CSGRGLGYEQYF
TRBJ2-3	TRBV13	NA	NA	TGTGCCAGCAGCTTAGGGGTAGGCGGCACAGATACGCAGTATTTT	CASSLGVGGTDTQYF
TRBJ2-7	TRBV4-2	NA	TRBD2	TGTGCCAGCAGTTTGATCCCTCCCGGGACTAGGTATGGCGAGCAGTACTTC	CASSLIPPGTRYGEQYF
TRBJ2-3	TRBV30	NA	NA	TGTGCCTGGAGTGTAACGAGGGATACGCAGTATTTT	CAWSVTRDTQYF
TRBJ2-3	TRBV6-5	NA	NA	TGTGCCAGCAGTTACTCGACCCTATCCCGGGGAGATACGCAGTATTTT	CASSYSTLSRGDTQYF
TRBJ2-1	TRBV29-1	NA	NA	TGCAGCGTCAACCCTTCGGTCAGGACAGCCTACAATGAGCAGTTCTTC	CSVNPSVRTAYNEQFF
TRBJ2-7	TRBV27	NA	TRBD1	TGTGCCAGCAGACGACAGGGGGCCTACGAGCAGTACTTC	CASRRQGAYEQYF
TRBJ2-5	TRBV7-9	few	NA	TGTGCCAGCAGCCCGGAGTTGTCCCAAGAGACCCAGTACTTC	CASSPELSQETQYF
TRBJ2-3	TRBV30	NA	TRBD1	TGTGCCTGGAGCGACAGGGGGCTGACAGATACGCAGTATTTT	CAWSDRGLTDTQYF
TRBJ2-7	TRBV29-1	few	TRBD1	TGCAGCGCGGTGATCGGGACAGGGGCCTACGAGCAGTACTTC	CSAVIGTGAYEQYF
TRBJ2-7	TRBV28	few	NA	TGTGCCAGCAGTTTACACAGTCCCTTCCCCTACGAGCAGTACTTC	CASSLHSPFPYEQYF
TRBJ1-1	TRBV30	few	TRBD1	TGTGCCTGGAGTGAAATAATGGGGACAGGCCTCACTGAAGCTTTCTTT	CAWSEIMGTGLTEAFF
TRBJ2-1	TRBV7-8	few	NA	TGTGCCAGCAGCTCCTACAGGGCCTCCCCTTACAATGAGCAGTTCTTC	CASSSYRASPYNEQFF
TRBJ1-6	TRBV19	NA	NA	TGTGCCAGTAGTATTTGGTCGTATAATTCACCCCTCCACTTT	CASSIWSYNSPLHF
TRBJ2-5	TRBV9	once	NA	TGTGCCAGCAGCGTAGAAATGGCCTCAGAGACCCAGTACTTC	CASSVEMASETQYF
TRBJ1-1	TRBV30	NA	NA	TGTGCCTGGAGTCAGGATCTTGGAGCTTTCTTT	CAWSQDLGAFF
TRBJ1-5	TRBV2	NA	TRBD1	TGTGCCAGCACCACGGGACAGGGCAATCAGCCCCAGCATTTT	CASTTGQGNQPQHF
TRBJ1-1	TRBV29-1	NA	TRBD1	TGCAGCGTGACAGGGGTCGAAACTGAAGCTTTCTTT	CSVTGVETEAFF
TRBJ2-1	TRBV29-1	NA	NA	TGCAGCGTTATCGGGCTAGCCTACAATGAGCAGTTCTTC	CSVIGLAYNEQFF
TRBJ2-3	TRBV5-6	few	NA	TGTGCCAGCAGCCTAGGTTTGGGCGATACGCAGTATTTT	CASSLGLGDTQYF
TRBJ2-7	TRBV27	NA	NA	TGTGCCAGCAGTTACAAACAGGGCCTCTCCTACGAGCAGTACTTC	CASSYKQGLSYEQYF
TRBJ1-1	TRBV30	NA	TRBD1	TGTGCCTGCCGGGACAGGGGTCATCCTGAAGCTTTCTTT	CACRDRGHPEAFF
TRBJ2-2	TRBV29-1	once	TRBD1	TGCAGCGCCGACAGGGTGAACACCGGGGAGCTGTTTTTT	CSADRVNTGELFF
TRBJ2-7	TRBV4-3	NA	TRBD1	TGCGCCAGCAGCCTCGGACAGGGCCCCTTCTACGAGCAGTACTTC	CASSLGQGPFYEQYF